This entry concerns a single T cell receptor (beta chain). The antigen remains undetermined. This record comes from a study of shared clonotypes between healthy human individuals. Trimming removed 2 bases from V and 2 bases from J, with 14 bases in between. The CDR3 is 15 residues long. Germline V gene data show CDR1 as SGHKS and CDR2 as YYEKEE (reference sequence). General study points: Inspection by rarefaction showed sorted-subset sequencing to be incomplete despite large depth. Sampling covered nothing but blood. Tissue TCR repertoires likely differ from those found in blood. About 5% of naive CD4 clonotypes were shared across several donors.

In the study's own analysis: ImmunoSEQ output lacked quality scores and full-length reads, limiting matched filtering. Repertoires were generated with immunoSEQ multiplex PCR, while TCRdb's copy carries only in-frame clones and drops some. The V and J calls and clone size were taken over from that table, and D and trimming were inferred from the DNA. The sample carries some 1,600,000 clones, 95% to 99% recorded once. The TCR sequence derives from a man between 25 and 39 years old in good health. The chain couples TRBV5-5 to TRBJ2-7; maybe TRBD1 (6 bases). The sample was naive CD4+ T cells sorted from blood. Subset specified: CD45RA+ positively selected. The CDR3: CASSLITGTTYEQYF. The CDR3 DNA sequence: TGTGCCAGCAGCTTAATTACAGGGACAACCTACGAGCAGTACTTC.